This T cell receptor beta chain was profiled in a study of T cells in Graves' hyperthyroidism and ophthalmopathy. Findings and caveats of the study: Prediction of ophthalmopathy progression came a median roughly 6.6 months pre-onset. Blood held most thyroid clonotypes expanded above 0.001 frequency. A model using 13 V-J features told ophthalmopathy apart from stable hyperthyroidism.

RNA transcripts served as the template for amplifying TCR beta CDR3 regions. TCR CDR3 underwent first-round RT-PCR with the HTBI primer set. TCRdb fed the multiplex PCR reads into MiXCR, producing one record per CDR3 protein. The repertoire holds approximately 300,000 distinct CDR3 sequences, with around 19% as singletons. This clonotype appeared a few times. Its target is unknown. Investigators excluded patients with uncontrolled infection, other autoimmune disease, pregnancy or lactation. V was clipped by 6 bases and J by 6 bases, with 9 bases between them. The germline gives CDR1 MNHNS, CDR2 SASEGT. This CDR3 comprises 12 residues.

The source material was blood. The rearrangement joins TRBV6-1 to TRBJ2-1; the D is unclear. This sequence originates from a man aged 50 to 60 with Graves' ophthalmopathy. The CDR3 loop is CASRSSVNEQFF. The CDR3 coding sequence is TGTGCCAGCAGGTCGTCAGTCAATGAGCAGTTCTTC.